This entry lists 8 T cell receptor beta chains sequenced from one sample in a study of Ad26.COV2.S vaccination and SARS-CoV-2 variants. The method was immunoSEQ multiplex PCR; TCRdb's version includes in-frame clones alone and lacks a portion of them. Of approximately 480,000 clones listed, around 88% were seen once; the top ten hold more than 10%. As to treatment: some 19 received Ad26.COV2.S at low or high dose, single or two shots; about five received placebo; per-sample allocation not given. The investigators took samples on day 63 after the first vaccine or placebo injection. This specimen was peripheral blood, taken in a trial of Ad26.COV2.S vaccine versus placebo. The source is a person between 18 and 65 years old who received the Ad26.COV2.S COVID-19 vaccine or a placebo.

This sequence joins TRBV24-1 and TRBJ2-7; TRBD1 agrees at 10 bases. V dropped 11 bases and J dropped 6; count of bases not matched to a gene: 9. From germline, CDR1 is KGHDR and CDR2 SFDVKD. The CDR3 sequence is 13 residues long. This chain's CDR3 is CAISGTGVSEQYF. DNA for the CDR3: TGTGCCATCTCCGGGACAGGGGTCTCCGAGCAGTACTTC.

This rearrangement joins TRBV6-1 to TRBJ2-7; 7 positions match TRBD2. The CDR3 totals 14 residues. V was clipped by 2 bases and J by 3 bases; unmatched bases: 4. The V gene's germline CDR1 is MNHNS and CDR2 SASEGT. The CDR3 DNA reads TGTGCCAGCAGTGAACTGAGCGGGAACTACGAGCAGTACTTC. This sequence encodes CASSELSGNYEQYF.

V and J are TRBV7-2 and TRBJ2-4; 10 bases match TRBD1. V dropped 4 bases and J dropped 7; count of bases not matched to a gene: 10. From germline, CDR1 is SGHTA and CDR2 FQGNSA. CDR3 length: 16 residues. The CDR3 spells CASSSRGQGFRNIQYF. The DNA for the CDR3 is TGTGCCAGCAGCTCCCGGGGACAGGGGTTTCGTAACATTCAGTACTTC.

This clone was recorded once. The chain joins TRBV20-1 to TRBJ1-1, with D hard to call. CDR1 is DFQATT and CDR2 is SNEGSKA in the germline V gene (reference sequence). V gave up 3 bases and J gave up 4 bases, with 6 bases separating them. CDR3 length: 11 amino acids. The CDR3 reads CSASPGTEAFF. The CDR3 coding sequence is TGCAGTGCTAGCCCTGGCACTGAAGCTTTCTTT.

This clone was picked up many times. The CDR3 DNA follows: TGTGCCAGCAGCTTGGGGCCTCAGCCCCAGCATTTT. It encodes CASSLGPQPQHF. The chain links TRBV5-6 to TRBJ1-5; no reliable D call. V was shortened by 0 bases and J by 6 bases, with 4 bases between the two germline ends. The CDR3 loop spans 12 amino acids. Germline loops: CDR1 SGHDT, CDR2 YYEEEE.

The chain is built from TRBV24-1 and TRBJ2-1, with a possible D match to TRBD2 (6 bases). The CDR3 is made up of 13 amino acids. Germline values: CDR1 KGHDR, CDR2 SFDVKD. V was pared by 5 bases and J by 7 bases, with 11 bases between. The CDR3 DNA sequence: TGTGCCACCAGTGGACTAGGAGGTAATGAGCAGTTCTTC. This sequence encodes CATSGLGGNEQFF.

The chain has TRBV5-6 and TRBJ2-5; 11 bases line up with TRBD2. CDR3 size: 14 residues. Germline lookup yields CDR1 SGHDT and CDR2 YYEEEE. Trimming at V came to 4 bases and at J to 4 bases, leaving 3 bases not matched to a gene. CDR3 sequence: CASSAGLAGETQYF. The CDR3 DNA is TGTGCCAGCAGCGCCGGACTAGCGGGAGAGACCCAGTACTTC.

The CDR3 loop is CASSQDVGAGWDTQYF. For the CDR3, the DNA is TGTGCCAGCAGCCAAGATGTGGGGGCGGGGTGGGATACGCAGTATTTT. The gene calls are TRBV3-1 (or the pseudogene TRBV3-2) and TRBJ2-3; tentatively, D is TRBD1 or TRBD2 (6 bases each). This CDR3 spans 16 amino acids. V lost 0 bases and J 6 bases, leaving 16 bases between the germline ends. Germline V gives CDR1 LGHDT, CDR2 YNNKEL (reference sequence).